This entry lists 32 T cell receptor beta chains sequenced from one sample in a study of graft-versus-host responses after intestinal transplantation. Libraries were prepared by immunoSEQ multiplex PCR; TCRdb keeps only in-frame clonotypes and omits some of them. In the table there are just under 100,000 clones, around 90% of which are singletons. Sequences were derived from PBMCs, sampled 450 to 480 days after intestinal transplant. These receptors originate from a human patient who received an intestinal transplant, so some T cells may come from the graft donor.

V and J are TRBV11-3 and TRBJ2-3; TRBD2 aligns across 7 bases. J lost 3 bases, V lost 2 bases, and 5 bases had no gene match. Germline CDR1 reads SGHNT; CDR2 reads YENEEA. The CDR3 is made up of 15 amino acids. The CDR3 protein is CASSLQTSLTDTQYF. The CDR3, as DNA: TGTGCCAGCAGCTTACAGACTAGCCTAACAGATACGCAGTATTTT.

This sequence joins TRBV9 and TRBJ2-1; 7 positions match TRBD2. Germline V lookup: CDR1 SGDLS, CDR2 YYNGEE. Trimming at V came to 4 bases and at J to 0 bases, leaving 4 bases not matched to a gene. The CDR3 contains 15 residues. CDR3 in DNA: TGTGCCAGCAGCACCGGGGGGAGCTCCTACAATGAGCAGTTCTTC. It is translated as CASSTGGSSYNEQFF.

This clone was observed a single time. This chain joins TRBV12-5 and TRBJ2-5; D call uncertain. Trimming cost V 0 bases and J 5 bases, with 19 bases left between them. CDR1 and CDR2 (germline): LGHNT, FRNRAP. The CDR3 loop spans 17 amino acids. In DNA form, the CDR3 reads TGTGCTAGTGGTTTGGTCCACGACGGGTCTCTCGGGGAGACCCAGTACTTC. Amino acid sequence: CASGLVHDGSLGETQYF.

The rearrangement uses TRBV10-3 and TRBJ2-2, with TRBD1 identical over 8 bases. This CDR3 spans 18 amino acids. The V gene's germline CDR1 is ENHRY and CDR2 SYGVKD. Germline trimming cut 6 bases from V and 1 base from J; bases unmatched to any gene: 13. The CDR3 nucleotides are TGTGCCATCAGCCACCCGGCTAAGGGGACAGGGAACACCGGGGAGCTGTTTTTT. Translated, it gives CAISHPAKGTGNTGELFF.

The gene calls are TRBV6-5 and TRBJ1-2; TRBD1 might be the D (6 bases). The CDR3 is 14 amino acids. Per the germline V gene, CDR1 is MNHEY and CDR2 is SVGAGI. V lost 0 bases to trimming and J lost 7 bases, with 12 bases between them. CDR3 in DNA: TGTGCCAGCAGTTACTCGTTCAGGGGTGCTGGCTACACCTTC. As protein: CASSYSFRGAGYTF.

The chain combines TRBV4-2 with TRBJ2-7; the D gene is possibly TRBD1 (6 bases). Per the germline V gene, CDR1 is LGHNA and CDR2 is YNFKEQ. CDR3 length: 17 amino acids. V was shortened by 1 base and J by 5 bases, with 21 bases between the two germline ends. This CDR3 reads CASSQGYPQGNWDEQYF. CDR3 DNA sequence: TGTGCCAGCAGCCAAGGATACCCACAGGGCAATTGGGACGAGCAGTACTTC.

In DNA form, the CDR3 reads TGTGCCAGCCCGAAACCGGACAGGGGGCGATCTGGGGCCAACGTCCTGACTTTC. It translates to CASPKPDRGRSGANVLTF. The genes are TRBV27 and TRBJ2-6; 11 bases agree with TRBD1. The germline V gene encodes CDR1 MNHEY and CDR2 SMNVEV (reference sequence). V lost 8 bases to trimming and J lost 1 base; unmatched junction nucleotides: 10. The length of the CDR3 is 18 residues.

The chain is built from TRBV5-6 and TRBJ2-7; the match to TRBD1 covers 9 bases. The CDR3 spans 16 residues. With 0 bases clipped from V and 3 bases from J, the junction kept 7 bases outside the gene matches. Germline V gives CDR1 SGHDT, CDR2 YYEEEE. The CDR3 region is CASSLAGTGRGYEQYF. The CDR3 DNA reads as TGTGCCAGCAGCTTGGCCGGGACAGGGAGAGGCTACGAGCAGTACTTC.

This clone is a singleton in its sample. The V gene is TRBV5-1, the J gene TRBJ2-5; tentative D call: TRBD2 (5 bases). The CDR3 is 13 residues long. Per germline, CDR1 SGHRS and CDR2 YFSETQ. V shed 4 bases and J shed 1 base, with 8 bases lying between them. The DNA for the CDR3 is TGCGCCAGCAGCCCGGGATCCCAAGAGACCCAGTACTTC. Its translation: CASSPGSQETQYF.

The CDR3 bases are TGCGCCAGCAGCCCGACATGGGCACAGCCCCAGCATTTT. Its protein product is CASSPTWAQPQHF. The gene calls are TRBV4-1 and TRBJ1-5, with D hard to call. V lost 4 bases and J lost 7, with 11 bases in between. Germline CDR1 MGHRA, CDR2 YSYEKL. The CDR3 spans 13 residues.

The rearrangement links TRBV2 to TRBJ2-3; tentative D call: TRBD2 (7 bases). Germline V gene sequence: CDR1 SNHLY, CDR2 FYNNEI. The V gene lost 4 bases and the J gene lost 4 bases, with 12 bases spanning the gap. This CDR3 has 14 amino acids. The CDR3 nucleotides read TGTGCCAGCAGTGCGCCGGGGGGCGCAGATACGCAGTATTTT. This gives the protein CASSAPGGADTQYF.

The genes are TRBV18 and TRBJ1-2, with a weak D call TRBD1 (5 bases). The CDR3 has 12 residues. Germline CDR1 is KGHSH and CDR2 is LQKENI. V lost 6 bases and J 7 bases, leaving 12 bases between the germline ends. CDR3: CASSLGGGGYTF. The CDR3 DNA reads TGTGCCAGCTCCCTAGGCGGGGGTGGCTACACCTTC.

The rearrangement links TRBV27 to TRBJ1-5; D unresolved. The V gene's germline CDR1 is MNHEY and CDR2 SMNVEV (reference sequence). The CDR3 loop spans 12 amino acids. Between the trimmed V and J ends, which lost 2 bases and 6 bases, there was a span of 5 bases. DNA for the CDR3: TGTGCCAGCAGTTTAGTCGGTCAGCCCCAGCATTTT. This encodes CASSLVGQPQHF.

The V call is TRBV5-4, the J call TRBJ1-2; D is possibly TRBD1 (6 bases). The V end was cut by 1 base, the J end by 6 bases, with 13 bases between. The germline CDR1 and CDR2 sequences are SGHNT and YYREEE (reference sequence). The length of the CDR3 is 14 residues. The CDR3 DNA follows: TGTGCCAGCAGCTTGAGGGGGGGCATCGATGGCTACACCTTC. Amino acids: CASSLRGGIDGYTF.

This chain uses TRBV19 with TRBJ2-1; TRBD2 matches 11 bases. The germline CDR1 and CDR2 sequences are LNHDA and SQIVND (reference sequence). The length of the CDR3 is 13 residues. V shed 5 bases, J shed 8 bases, and the junction held 2 bases outside the gene matches. The CDR3 region is CASSLSGGDEQFF. The CDR3 DNA is TGTGCCAGTAGTCTTAGCGGGGGGGATGAGCAGTTCTTC. The full variable domain, completed using reference TRBV19 and TRBJ2-1, is DGGITQSPKYLFRKEGQNVTLSCEQNLNHDAMYWYRQDPGQGLRLIYYSQIVNDFQKGDIAEGYSVSREKKESFPLTVTSAQKNPTAFYLCASSLSGGDEQFFGPGTRLTVL.

The CDR3 DNA reads TGTGCCAGCTCATCTACAGGACAGGGTGGCACTGAAGCTTTCTTT. Translated, it gives CASSSTGQGGTEAFF. The gene calls are TRBV18 and TRBJ1-1; 8 bases align to TRBD1. There are 15 residues in the CDR3. V gave up 5 bases and J gave up 4 bases; unmatched junction bases: 9. Germline V CDR1 and CDR2: KGHSH, LQKENI.

With respect to this clone: Other DNA sequences of this sample code for an identical CDR3. The chain carries TRBV9 and TRBJ2-2, with no clear D. There are 11 residues in the CDR3. Looked up from germline, CDR1 is SGDLS and CDR2 is YYNGEE. Trimming shortened V by 0 bases and J by 6 bases, and 0 bases separated the two germline ends. As DNA, the CDR3 is TGTGCCAGCAGCGTAGCCGGGGAGCTGTTTTTT. Translated: CASSVAGELFF. The full variable domain, in which reference TRBV9 and TRBJ2-2 provide the parts outside the CDR3, is DSGVTQTPKHLITATGQRVTLRCSPRSGDLSVYWYQQSLDQGLQFLIQYYNGEERAKGNILERFSAQQFPDLHSELNLSSLELGDSALYFCASSVAGELFFGEGSRLTVL.

This sequence joins TRBV9 and TRBJ1-5, with D unclear. Germline V gene lookup returns CDR1 SGDLS and CDR2 YYNGEE. This CDR3 has 15 amino acids. V lost 0 bases and J 0 bases, leaving 7 bases between the germline ends. The CDR3 DNA reads TGTGCCAGCAGCGTAGGGGGAACTAGCAATCAGCCCCAGCATTTT. It codes for CASSVGGTSNQPQHF. The full variable domain, completed using reference TRBV9 and TRBJ1-5, is DSGVTQTPKHLITATGQRVTLRCSPRSGDLSVYWYQQSLDQGLQFLIQYYNGEERAKGNILERFSAQQFPDLHSELNLSSLELGDSALYFCASSVGGTSNQPQHFGDGTRLSIL.

J is TRBJ1-1 and V is TRBV7-9, with a possible D match to TRBD1 (5 bases). The V gene lost 5 bases and the J gene lost 1 base, with 14 bases spanning the gap. CDR1 is SEHNR, CDR2 FQNEAQ, per germline (reference sequence). The CDR3 loop spans 15 amino acids. CDR3 loop: CASSTTGARNTEAFF. The CDR3 DNA follows: TGTGCCAGCAGCACCACCGGGGCCAGGAACACTGAAGCTTTCTTT.

This clone appeared a single time. The CDR3 sequence: CATSRDFAGDTEAFF. In DNA form, the CDR3 reads TGTGCCACCAGCAGAGATTTCGCAGGGGACACTGAAGCTTTCTTT. This chain links TRBV15 with TRBJ1-1; a weak D match, TRBD1 (6 bases). V was cut by 0 bases and J by 3 bases, with 11 bases left in between. The germline V gene has CDR1 LNHNV and CDR2 YYDKDF (reference sequence). CDR3 length: 15 amino acids.

The V gene is TRBV11-2, the J gene TRBJ2-5; D is undetermined. CDR1 is SGHAT and CDR2 is FQNNGV in the germline V gene. CDR3 length equals 11 residues. The ends were cut back, 4 bases at V and 5 bases at J, with 5 bases in the middle. The CDR3 sequence: CASSWFETQYF. The DNA for the CDR3 is TGTGCCAGCAGCTGGTTTGAGACCCAGTACTTC.

The J gene is TRBJ1-1, the V gene TRBV7-8, with D possibly being TRBD1 (5 bases). Trimming left V 8 bases short and J 0 bases short, with 22 bases between. Germline CDR1 reads SGHVS; CDR2 reads FQNEAQ. The CDR3 extends over 17 amino acids. CDR3 amino acids: CASSLGPWGELNTEAFF. In nucleotides, the CDR3 is TGTGCCAGCTCATTAGGTCCCTGGGGGGAACTGAACACTGAAGCTTTCTTT.

This chain links TRBV10-1 with TRBJ2-3; D is tentatively TRBD1 or TRBD2 (7 bases each). Germline loops: CDR1 WNHNN, CDR2 SYGVQD (reference sequence). V lost 5 bases and J 2 bases, leaving 14 bases between the germline ends. The CDR3 contains 15 residues. The CDR3 nucleotides read TGCGCCAGCAGTATGGGAGGGGGCCTCACAGATACGCAGTATTTT. Protein: CASSMGGGLTDTQYF.

The chain employs TRBV7-2 and TRBJ1-2; TRBD1 matches at 8 bases. V lost 5 bases, J lost 4 bases, and 9 bases stayed unmatched. CDR1 is SGHTA and CDR2 is FQGNSA in the germline V gene. The CDR3 runs to 15 residues. CDR3 loop: CASSRDRGWGYGYTF. CDR3 sequence (DNA): TGTGCCAGCAGCCGAGACAGGGGATGGGGCTATGGCTACACCTTC.

The chain joins TRBV5-1 to TRBJ2-1; a weak D match, TRBD2 (5 bases). The CDR3 has 14 residues. CDR1 is SGHRS and CDR2 is YFSETQ in the germline V gene. V was shortened by 4 bases and J by 5 bases, with 13 bases between the two germline ends. This chain's CDR3 is CASSTRGQNNEQFF. The CDR3 coding sequence is TGCGCCAGCAGCACCCGGGGTCAAAACAATGAGCAGTTCTTC. The variable domain in full, with the rest retrieved from reference TRBV5-1 and TRBJ2-1, is KAGVTQTPRYLIKTRGQQVTLSCSPISGHRSVSWYQQTPGQGLQFLFEYFSETQRNKGNFPGRFSGRQFSNSRSEMNVSTLELGDSALYLCASSTRGQNNEQFFGPGTRLTVL.

This sequence joins TRBV6-5 and TRBJ1-4, with TRBD1 identical over 7 bases. V shed 6 bases and J 4 bases; nucleotides not matched to a gene: 5. The CDR3 length is 14 residues. Germline values: CDR1 MNHEY, CDR2 SVGAGI. In nucleotides, the CDR3 is TGTGCCAGCAGCCAAGGGACAGTTAATGAAAAACTGTTTTTT. It translates to CASSQGTVNEKLFF.

The V call is TRBV6-5, the J call TRBJ2-5; a weak D match, TRBD1 (7 bases). With 7 bases removed from V and 5 bases from J, the gap between germline ends came to 20 bases. The germline CDR1 and CDR2 sequences are MNHEY and SVGAGI. The CDR3 totals 15 residues. CDR3 protein: CASNGGQPSPETQYF. In DNA form, the CDR3 reads TGTGCCAGCAACGGGGGACAGCCCTCCCCGGAGACCCAGTACTTC.

This sequence joins TRBV25-1 and TRBJ1-1, with 8 bases aligning to TRBD1. The germline V gene has CDR1 MGHDK and CDR2 SYGVNS. The CDR3 runs to 16 residues. V dropped 2 bases and J dropped 1; count of bases not matched to a gene: 6. The DNA of the CDR3 is TGTGCCAGCAGTGAAGAGGGGACAGGAAAGAACACTGAAGCTTTCTTT. It translates to CASSEEGTGKNTEAFF.

The chain links TRBV9 to TRBJ2-7; 10 bases agree with TRBD2. Germline V gene sequence: CDR1 SGDLS, CDR2 YYNGEE. V was clipped by 1 base and J by 7 bases; unmatched bases: 8. The CDR3 sequence is 15 residues long. For the CDR3, the DNA is TGTGCCAGCAGCGTATTGCCTAGCGGGGGTGGGGAGCAGTACTTC. Translated: CASSVLPSGGGEQYF.

The rearrangement uses TRBV4-1 and TRBJ1-5; TRBD1 agrees at 10 bases. Per germline, CDR1 MGHRA and CDR2 YSYEKL. This CDR3 spans 15 amino acids. Trimming cost V 5 bases and J 6 bases; bases outside gene matches: 7. The DNA of the CDR3 is TGCGCCAGCAGCTCCGGGACAGGGGACGGTCAGCCCCAGCATTTT. Translating gives CASSSGTGDGQPQHF.

The genes are TRBV7-9 and TRBJ2-7; D may match TRBD1 or TRBD2 (6 bases each). Germline V CDR1 and CDR2: SEHNR, FQNEAQ (reference sequence). This CDR3 region has 14 residues. V was shortened by 7 bases and J by 2 bases, with 15 bases between the two germline ends. CDR3 sequence reads: CASIGGGTTYEQYF. The CDR3 DNA reads TGTGCCAGCATAGGAGGGGGGACCACCTACGAGCAGTACTTC.

The chain combines TRBV21-1 with TRBJ2-7; the table names TRBD1, a call not compared with the DNA. TRBV21-1 is termed a pseudogene. This CDR3 region has 18 residues. DNA of the CDR3: TGTGCCAGCAGCAAATCATCCGGGGACAGGGGGCTGTCCTACGAGCAGTACTTC. Its translation is CASSKSSGDRGLSYEQYF.